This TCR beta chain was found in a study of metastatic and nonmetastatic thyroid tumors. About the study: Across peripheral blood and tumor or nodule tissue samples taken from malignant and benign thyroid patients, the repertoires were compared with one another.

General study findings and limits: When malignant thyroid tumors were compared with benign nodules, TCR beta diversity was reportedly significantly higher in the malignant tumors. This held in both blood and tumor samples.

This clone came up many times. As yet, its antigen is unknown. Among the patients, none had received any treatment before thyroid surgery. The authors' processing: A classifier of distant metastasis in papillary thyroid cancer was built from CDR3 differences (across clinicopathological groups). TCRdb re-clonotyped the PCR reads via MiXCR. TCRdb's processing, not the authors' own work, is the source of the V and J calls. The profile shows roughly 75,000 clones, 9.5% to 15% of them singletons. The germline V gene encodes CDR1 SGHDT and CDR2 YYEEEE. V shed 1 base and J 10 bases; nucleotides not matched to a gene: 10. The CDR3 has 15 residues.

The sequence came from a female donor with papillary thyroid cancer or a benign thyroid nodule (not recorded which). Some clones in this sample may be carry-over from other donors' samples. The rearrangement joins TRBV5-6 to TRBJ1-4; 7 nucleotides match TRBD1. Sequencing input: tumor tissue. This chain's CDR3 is CASSLPGQGDPKLFF. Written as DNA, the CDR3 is TGTGCCAGCAGCTTGCCGGGGCAGGGGGATCCAAAACTGTTTTTT. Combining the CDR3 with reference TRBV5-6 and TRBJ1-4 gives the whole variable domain DAGVTQSPTHLIKTRGQQVTLRCSPKSGHDTVSWYQQALGQGPQFIFQYYEEEERQRGNFPDRFSGHQFPNYSSELNVNALLLGDSALYLCASSLPGQGDPKLFFGSGTQLSVL.